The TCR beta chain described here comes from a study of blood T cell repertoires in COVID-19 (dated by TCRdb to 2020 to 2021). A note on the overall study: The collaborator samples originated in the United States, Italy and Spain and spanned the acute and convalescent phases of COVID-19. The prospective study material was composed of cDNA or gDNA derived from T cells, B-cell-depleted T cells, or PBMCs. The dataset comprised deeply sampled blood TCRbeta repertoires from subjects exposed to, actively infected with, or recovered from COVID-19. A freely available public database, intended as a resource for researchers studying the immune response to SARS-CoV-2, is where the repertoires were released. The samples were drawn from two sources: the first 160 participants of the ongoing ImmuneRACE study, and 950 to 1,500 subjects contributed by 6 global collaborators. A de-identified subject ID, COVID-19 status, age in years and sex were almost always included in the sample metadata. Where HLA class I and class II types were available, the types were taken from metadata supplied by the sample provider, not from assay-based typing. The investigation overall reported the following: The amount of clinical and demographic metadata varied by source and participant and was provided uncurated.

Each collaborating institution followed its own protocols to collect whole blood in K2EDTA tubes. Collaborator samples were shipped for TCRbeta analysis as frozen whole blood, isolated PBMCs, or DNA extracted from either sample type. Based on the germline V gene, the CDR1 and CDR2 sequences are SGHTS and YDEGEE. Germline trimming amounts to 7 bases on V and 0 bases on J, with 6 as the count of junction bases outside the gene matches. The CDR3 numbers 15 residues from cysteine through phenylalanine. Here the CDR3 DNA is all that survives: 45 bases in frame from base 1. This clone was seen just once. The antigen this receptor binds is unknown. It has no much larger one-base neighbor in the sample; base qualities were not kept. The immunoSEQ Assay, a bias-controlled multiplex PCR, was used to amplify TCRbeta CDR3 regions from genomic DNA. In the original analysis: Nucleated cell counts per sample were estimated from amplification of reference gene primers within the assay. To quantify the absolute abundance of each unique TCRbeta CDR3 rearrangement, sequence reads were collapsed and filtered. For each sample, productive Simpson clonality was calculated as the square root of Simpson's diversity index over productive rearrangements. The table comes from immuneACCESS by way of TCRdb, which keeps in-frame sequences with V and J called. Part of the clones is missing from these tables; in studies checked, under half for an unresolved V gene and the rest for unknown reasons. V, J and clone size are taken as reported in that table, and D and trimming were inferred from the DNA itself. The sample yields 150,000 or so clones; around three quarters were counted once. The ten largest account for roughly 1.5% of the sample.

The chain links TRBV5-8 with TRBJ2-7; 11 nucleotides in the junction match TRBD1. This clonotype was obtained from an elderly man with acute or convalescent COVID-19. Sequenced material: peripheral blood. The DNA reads TGTGCCAGCGCAATCGGGACAGGGGGCTCCTACGAGCAGTACTTC. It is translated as CASAIGTGGSYEQYF.